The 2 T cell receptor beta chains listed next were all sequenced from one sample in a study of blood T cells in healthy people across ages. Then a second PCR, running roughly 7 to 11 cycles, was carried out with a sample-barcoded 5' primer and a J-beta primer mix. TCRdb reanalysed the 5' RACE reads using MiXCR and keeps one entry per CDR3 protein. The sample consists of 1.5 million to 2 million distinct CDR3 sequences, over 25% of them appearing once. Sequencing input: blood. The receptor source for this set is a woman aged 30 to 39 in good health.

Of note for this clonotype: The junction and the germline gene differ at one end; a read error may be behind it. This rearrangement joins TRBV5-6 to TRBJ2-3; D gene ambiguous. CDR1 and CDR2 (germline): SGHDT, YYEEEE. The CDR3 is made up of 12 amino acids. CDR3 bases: TGTGCCGGCAGCCTGGCTGTCGATACGCAGTATTTT. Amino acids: CAGSLAVDTQYF. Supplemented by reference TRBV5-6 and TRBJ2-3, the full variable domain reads DAGVTQSPTHLIKTRGQQVTLRCSPKSGHDTVSWYQQALGQGPQFIFQYYEEEERQRGNFPDRFSGHQFPNYSSELNVNALLLGDSALYLCAGSLAVDTQYFGPGTRLTVL.

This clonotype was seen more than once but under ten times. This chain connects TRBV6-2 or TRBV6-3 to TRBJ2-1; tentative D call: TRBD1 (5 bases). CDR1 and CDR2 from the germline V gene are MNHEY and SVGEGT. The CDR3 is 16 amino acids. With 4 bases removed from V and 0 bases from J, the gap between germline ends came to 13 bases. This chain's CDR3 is CASSSRARDSYNEQFF. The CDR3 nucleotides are TGTGCCAGCAGTTCCAGGGCGAGAGACTCCTACAATGAGCAGTTCTTC.